This is a list of T cell receptor beta chains from one sample in a study of cytomegalovirus exposure and HLA in healthy donors. Sequenced by immunoSEQ multiplex PCR; TCRdb stores in-frame clones only, minus some. The top ten clones hold 2% to 2.5% of a sample with 170,000 or so clones, over 70% of them seen once. Input material: PBMCs. Source of these receptors: a woman aged 25 to 39 in good health and CMV-seronegative. The CDR3 runs from the conserved cysteine through the conserved F or W. A D gene is named only where the DNA matches it firmly. Clone size appears in some rows only: once, few, many, or a class for an expanded clone.

>TRBJ2-2|.|TRBV7-8|few
TGTGCCAGCAGCTTACTATGGGGCTCTAACACCGGGGAGCTGTTTTTT
CASSLLWGSNTGELFF
>TRBJ2-1|TRBD2|TRBV19|.
TGTGCCAGTAGTGCCGGGACTAGCGGGAGTAAGGATGAGCAGTTCTTC
CASSAGTSGSKDEQFF
>TRBJ2-2|.|TRBV28|.
TGTGCCAGCAGTCAGGGGAGTACCGGGGAGCTGTTTTTT
CASSQGSTGELFF
>TRBJ2-1|TRBD2|TRBV9|.
TGTGCCAGCAGCGTAGAACTAGCGGGAGCAGATGAGCAGTTCTTC
CASSVELAGADEQFF
>TRBJ1-2|.|TRBV9|.
TGTGCCAGCAGCGCCCAGGTCTATGGCTACACCTTC
CASSAQVYGYTF
>TRBJ2-1|.|TRBV9|.
TGTGCCAGCAGCCCCCCCGGGGGTAGTTTCAATGAGCAGTTCTTC
CASSPPGGSFNEQFF
>TRBJ2-2|.|TRBV28|.
TGTGCCAGCAGTATACAGGGCGGGGAGCTGTTTTTT
CASSIQGGELFF
>TRBJ2-4|.|TRBV10-3|.
TGTGCCATCAGTGGGGGGGACATTCAGTACTTC
CAISGGDIQYF
>TRBJ2-2|.|TRBV4-1|.
TGCGCCAGCAGCACCCCCGGGGGAAACACCGGGGAGCTGTTTTTT
CASSTPGGNTGELFF
>TRBJ1-5|TRBD1|TRBV7-8|.
TGTGCCAGCAGCGCCTACGACAGGGGCGGAAATCAGCCCCAGCATTTT
CASSAYDRGGNQPQHF
>TRBJ1-1|TRBD1|TRBV14|.
TGTGCCAGCAGCCGCCGACAGGGTGGTGAAGCTTTCTTT
CASSRRQGGEAFF
>TRBJ2-1|TRBD2|TRBV9|.
TGTGCCAGCAGCGCAGATAGACTAGCGGGAGGGGATGAGCAGTTCTTC
CASSADRLAGGDEQFF
>TRBJ2-5|TRBD1|TRBV19|.
TGTGCCAGTAGTAACCAAGGGACAGGGCGAGAGACCCAGTACTTC
CASSNQGTGRETQYF
>TRBJ1-2|.|TRBV5-4|.
TGTGCCAGCAGCACCCGAGGGGGCTATGGCTACACCTTC
CASSTRGGYGYTF
>TRBJ2-7|TRBD1|TRBV4-2|.
TGTGCCAGCAGCGGGCTTACAGGGGTTGACGAGCAGTACTTC
CASSGLTGVDEQYF
>TRBJ2-3|TRBD2|TRBV6-4|.
TGTGCCAGCAGTGGCACTAGCGGGGGCACAGATACGCAGTATTTT
CASSGTSGGTDTQYF
>TRBJ1-1|.|TRBV28|.
TGTGCCAGCAGTTTAGGTGGTCGGGGAGGAGTGAACACTGAAGCTTTCTTT
CASSLGGRGGVNTEAFF
>TRBJ2-5|TRBD2|TRBV9|.
TGTGCCAGCAGCGTAAATAGCGGGGGAGCCTCCGGGGAGACCCAGTACTTC
CASSVNSGGASGETQYF
>TRBJ2-1|.|TRBV18|few
TGTGCCAGCTCACCTGGAGGTTACAATGAGCAGTTCTTC
CASSPGGYNEQFF
>TRBJ2-3|TRBD1|TRBV19|.
TGTGCCAGTAGTATGGGGGACAGGGTGCAGTATTTT
CASSMGDRVQYF
>TRBJ2-7|.|TRBV10-3|.
TGTGCCATCAGTGAGTCGAACGGTCGGGAGCAGTACTTC
CAISESNGREQYF
>TRBJ1-1|TRBD1|TRBV7-9|.
TGTTCCAGCAGCAATCGTCAGACAGGGGCCGAAGCTTTCTTT
CSSSNRQTGAEAFF